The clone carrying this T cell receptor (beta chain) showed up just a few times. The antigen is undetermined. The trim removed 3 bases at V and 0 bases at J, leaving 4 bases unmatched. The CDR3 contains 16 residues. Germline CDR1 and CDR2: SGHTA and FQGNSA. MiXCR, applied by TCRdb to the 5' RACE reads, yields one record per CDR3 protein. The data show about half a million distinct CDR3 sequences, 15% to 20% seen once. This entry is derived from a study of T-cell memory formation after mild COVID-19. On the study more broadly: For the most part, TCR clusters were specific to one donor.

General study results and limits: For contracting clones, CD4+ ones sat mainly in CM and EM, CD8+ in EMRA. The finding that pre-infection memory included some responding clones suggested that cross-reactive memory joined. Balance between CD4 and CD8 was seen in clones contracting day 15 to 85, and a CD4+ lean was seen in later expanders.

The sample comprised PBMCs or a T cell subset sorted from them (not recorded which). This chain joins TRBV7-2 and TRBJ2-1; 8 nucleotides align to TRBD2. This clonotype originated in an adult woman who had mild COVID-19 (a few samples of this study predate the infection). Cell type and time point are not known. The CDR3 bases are TGTGCCAGCAGCTTGCCCGGGGGGGGCTCCTACAATGAGCAGTTCTTC. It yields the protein CASSLPGGGSYNEQFF. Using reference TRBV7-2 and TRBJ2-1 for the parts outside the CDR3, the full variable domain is GAGVSQSPSNKVTEKGKDVELRCDPISGHTALYWYRQSLGQGLEFLIYFQGNSAPDKSGLPSDRFSAERTGGSVSTLTIQRTQQEDSAVYLCASSLPGGGSYNEQFFGPGTRLTVL.